This TCR beta chain was sequenced in a study of blood T cell repertoires in COVID-19. The table came from immunoSEQ multiplex PCR; TCRdb's copy has only in-frame clones and leaves some out. Of 230,000 or so clones in the sample, about 80% were seen once. Sequencing was carried out using peripheral blood. This clonotype was sampled from a man aged 45-65 years with active or convalescent COVID-19.

Here the CDR3 reads CASSLKGSKGNQPQHF. CDR3 DNA: TGTGCCAGCAGTTTGAAAGGGTCGAAGGGGAATCAGCCCCAGCATTTT. The genes are TRBV28 and TRBJ1-5; D is perhaps TRBD1 (5 bases). The CDR3 is 16 amino acids. Per the germline V gene, CDR1 is MDHEN and CDR2 is SYDVKM. Trimming cost V 3 bases and J 4 bases, with 16 bases left between them.